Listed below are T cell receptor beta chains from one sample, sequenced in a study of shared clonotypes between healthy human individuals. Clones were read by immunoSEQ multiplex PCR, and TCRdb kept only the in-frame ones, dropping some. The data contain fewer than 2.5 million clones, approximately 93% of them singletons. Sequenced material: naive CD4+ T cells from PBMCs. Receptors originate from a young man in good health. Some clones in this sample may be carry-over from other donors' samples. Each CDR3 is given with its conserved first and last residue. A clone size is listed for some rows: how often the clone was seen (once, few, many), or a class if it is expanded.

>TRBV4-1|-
CASSQEGPGGGGGRTQYF
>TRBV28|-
CASSGQGSSYEQYF
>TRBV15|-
CATSRAPLGLEKLFF
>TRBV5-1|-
CASSPPGSSGTTYNEQFF
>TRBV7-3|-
CASRSRLAGGPSYNEQFF
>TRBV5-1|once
CASSLDPQTGTNYGYTF
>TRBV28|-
CASSWGGGLGETQYF
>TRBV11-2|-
CASSIGGPGTEAFF
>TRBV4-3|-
CASSQERVTYNEQFF
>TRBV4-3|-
CASSQDLLSNYGYTF
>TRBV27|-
CASRRTLSETQYF
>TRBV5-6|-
CASGAGNSGNTIYF
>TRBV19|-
CASSIDRTSGTYEQYF
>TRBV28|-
CASSGRTGGALGGYTF
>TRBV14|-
CASSRNRGGVSGNTIYF
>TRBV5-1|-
CASSLSLAGYEQYF
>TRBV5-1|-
CASSLPYNTGELFF
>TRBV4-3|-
CASSQRTGTAADTQYF
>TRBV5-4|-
CASSINLNQPQHF
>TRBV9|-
CASSALAGAAEQFF
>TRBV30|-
CAWSVKGLLETQYF
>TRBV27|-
CASSFSRLVRPQHF
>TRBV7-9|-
CASSPDRGPSGTPYEQYF
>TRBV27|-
CASSLTWGDTEAFF
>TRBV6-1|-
CASRAGTSISNEQFF
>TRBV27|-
CASSPRTGRRSYNEQFF
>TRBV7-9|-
CASSLVAGGNYEQYF
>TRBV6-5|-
CASRSHTGELFF
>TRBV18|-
CASSPADSGNTIYF
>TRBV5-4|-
CASSLPGFQETQYF
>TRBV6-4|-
CASSPLAGGHRELFF
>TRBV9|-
CASKGDPHTGELFF
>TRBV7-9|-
CASSLAGTGGNIQYF
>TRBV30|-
CARQGTTRGDTQYF
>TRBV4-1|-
CASSQDQNSGGSSYEQYF
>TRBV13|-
CASTSGEGRREQYF
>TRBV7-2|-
CASSLGVGGYEQYF
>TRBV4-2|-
CASSQGLSSYNEQFF
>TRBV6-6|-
CASRIGQTNTGELFF
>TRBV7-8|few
CASSFRDRASFTYEQYF
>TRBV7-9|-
CASSLRGQGLGEQYF
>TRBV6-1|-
CASSVSSLTDTQYF
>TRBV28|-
CASSLHIRQETQYF
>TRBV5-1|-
CASSLVASGFDTDTQYF
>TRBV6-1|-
CASSERKGILTDTQYF